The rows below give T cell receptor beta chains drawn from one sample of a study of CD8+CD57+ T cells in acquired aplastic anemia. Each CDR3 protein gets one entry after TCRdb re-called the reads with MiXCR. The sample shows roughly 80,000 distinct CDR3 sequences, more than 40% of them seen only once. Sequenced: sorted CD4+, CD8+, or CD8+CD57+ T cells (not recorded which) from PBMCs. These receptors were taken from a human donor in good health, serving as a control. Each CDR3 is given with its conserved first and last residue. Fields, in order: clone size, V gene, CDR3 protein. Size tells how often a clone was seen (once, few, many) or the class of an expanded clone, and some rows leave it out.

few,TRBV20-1,CSARDLMSQGGVEAFF
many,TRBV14,CASSQDFEGNYGYTF
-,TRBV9,CASSVVPGASTEAFF
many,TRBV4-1,CASSQGRGQPQHF
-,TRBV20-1,CSASHRVSNSPLHF
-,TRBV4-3,CASSQQGMNTEAFF
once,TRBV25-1,CASSTQLAGDLNEQFF
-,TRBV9,CASSAGPPHEQYF
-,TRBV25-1,CARRSCRLYEQYF
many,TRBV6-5,CVAGAQETQYF
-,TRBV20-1,CSARGGTSGRGVEQSF
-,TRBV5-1,CASRTQGDTEAFF
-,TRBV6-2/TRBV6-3,CASRRDTWNTEAFF
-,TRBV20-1,CSARAGTGAEAFF
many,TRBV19,CASSIDGLVELNTEAFF
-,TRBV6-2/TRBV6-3,CASSYFGNEQYF
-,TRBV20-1,CSATRGATYNEQFF
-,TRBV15,CATSRAGEYQETQYF
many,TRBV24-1,CATSDPTVASILGTDTQYF
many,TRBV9,CASSVLGGSFTDTQYF
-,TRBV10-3,CASSEPGLEAFF